The clone carrying this T cell receptor beta chain was counted ten times or more. Its antigen is not identified. In this cohort, patients with other autoimmune diseases, uncontrolled infections, pregnancy or lactation were excluded. The study amplified TCR beta CDR3 regions using RNA transcripts. The workflow started with a first-round RT-PCR run with HTBI primers and then moved on to a second-round multiplex PCR. TCRdb fed the multiplex PCR reads into MiXCR, producing one record per CDR3 protein. The sample has about 380,000 distinct CDR3 sequences; approximately 15% are singletons. The sample comes from a study of Graves' ophthalmopathy and Graves' hyperthyroidism. Study conclusions and caveats: Most expanded clonotypes from thyroid (those above 0.001 frequency) were also found in blood.

In germline, CDR1 is LNHDA, CDR2 SQIVND (reference sequence). The germline V and J ends were trimmed by 0 bases and 0 bases, with 9 bases remaining between them. The length of the CDR3 is 16 residues. Source material: peripheral blood. The sequence came from a woman aged 18-29 years with stable Graves' hyperthyroidism. This chain links TRBV19 with TRBJ1-5; D call uncertain. The CDR3 DNA reads as TGTGCCAGTAGTATAGATCCAGGCCCTAGCAATCAGCCCCAGCATTTT. It codes for CASSIDPGPSNQPQHF. The full variable domain, completed using reference TRBV19 and TRBJ1-5, is DGGITQSPKYLFRKEGQNVTLSCEQNLNHDAMYWYRQDPGQGLRLIYYSQIVNDFQKGDIAEGYSVSREKKESFPLTVTSAQKNPTAFYLCASSIDPGPSNQPQHFGDGTRLSIL.